The clone carrying this TCR beta chain occurred once. This entry is derived from a study of cytomegalovirus exposure and HLA in healthy donors. This CDR3 spans 15 amino acids. Germline assignment: CDR1 MNHEY and CDR2 SVGAGI. Unmatched junction bases numbered 5, after V lost 4 bases and J lost 5 bases. With 60 Vbeta and 13 Jbeta primers, the PCR was carried out. Using immunoSEQ multiplex PCR, the repertoire was profiled, and TCRdb retains in-frame clones only, with some absent. The sample records roughly 100,000 clones, around 75% being singletons. The material sequenced was PBMCs. The chain uses TRBV6-5 and TRBJ2-2; 9 positions agree with TRBD1. This TCR came from a man aged 25 to 40 in good health and CMV-seronegative. The CDR3 sequence is CASSLTGGETGELFF. The CDR3 DNA is TGTGCCAGCAGTTTGACAGGGGGTGAAACCGGGGAGCTGTTTTTT.